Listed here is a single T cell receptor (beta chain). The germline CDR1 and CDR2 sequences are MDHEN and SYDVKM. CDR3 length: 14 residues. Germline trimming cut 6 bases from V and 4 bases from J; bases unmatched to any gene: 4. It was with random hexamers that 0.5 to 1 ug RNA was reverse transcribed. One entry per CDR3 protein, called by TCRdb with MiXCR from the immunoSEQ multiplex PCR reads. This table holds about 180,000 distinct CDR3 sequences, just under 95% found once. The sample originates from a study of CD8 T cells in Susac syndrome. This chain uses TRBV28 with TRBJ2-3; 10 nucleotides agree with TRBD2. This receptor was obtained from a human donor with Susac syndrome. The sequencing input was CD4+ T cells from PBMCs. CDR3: CASRAGGFADTQYF. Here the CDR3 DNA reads TGTGCCAGCAGAGCGGGAGGGTTTGCAGATACGCAGTATTTT.